In its sample, the clone carrying this T cell receptor (beta chain) was seen a few times. TCRdb reprocessed the 5' RACE reads via MiXCR and lists one record per CDR3 protein. Of fewer than 900,000 distinct CDR3 sequences listed, roughly 18% are singletons. Germline CDR1 is SEHNR and CDR2 is FQNEAQ (reference sequence). Trimming took 5 bases from V and 6 from J; bases not matched to a gene: 12. The CDR3 runs to 17 residues. The data belong to a study of identical twins. Another study also made use of these data, one on T cells expressing NK-cell markers. That investigation notes: Seven of the eight sequenced donors were HCMV-seropositive; one was seronegative.

This chain connects TRBV7-9 to TRBJ2-1; 11 bases match TRBD2. The sequence derives from a woman aged 18-29 years in good health. The specimen sequenced was PBMCs. The CDR3 loop reads CASSDEGLAVISNEQFF. The DNA of the CDR3 is TGTGCCAGCAGCGACGAGGGACTAGCGGTTATCTCCAATGAGCAGTTCTTC. Looking up the rest from reference TRBV7-9 and TRBJ2-1 gives the full variable domain: DTGVSQNPRHKITKRGQNVTFRCDPISEHNRLYWYRQTLGQGPEFLTYFQNEAQLEKSRLLSDRFSAERPKGSFSTLEIQRTEQGDSAMYLCASSDEGLAVISNEQFFGPGTRLTVL.